This paragraph covers one T cell receptor (beta chain) sequence. Its target is not known. This CDR3 is built from 16 residues. CDR1 and CDR2 from the germline V gene are SGHRS and YFSETQ. Total RNA amounting to about 3,700 ng went into each TCR library. TCRdb reprocessed the 5' RACE reads, with one entry per CDR3 protein and no DNA. Found here are about 41,000 distinct CDR3 sequences; the top ten clones hold about 5%. The entry originates in a study of monozygotic twins with inflammatory bowel disease. Findings and limits, study-wide: Heterogeneous immunosuppressive treatment regimens may have introduced variability into patient repertoires. Whereas healthy co-twins had higher TCRbeta diversity (inverse Simpson), IBD patients had lower diversity. Other individuals had fewer clonotypes in common with IBD patients than with healthy twins, especially with disease activity.

This sequence joins TRBV5-1 and TRBJ1-5; TCRdb indicates TRBD1, and absent DNA this call remains unverified. The sample comprised blood. The sequence was collected from a human donor with ulcerative colitis or Crohn's disease, or a healthy co-twin of an affected twin (not recorded which). CDR3 sequence reads: CASSLVPLGSNQPQHF.